These T cell receptor beta chains were read from a single sample in a study of blood T cell repertoires in COVID-19. Sequencing used immunoSEQ multiplex PCR; TCRdb keeps in-frame clones, though not all of them. This table holds some 170,000 clones, about 84% found once. Sequences were obtained from PBMCs or T cells enriched from blood (not recorded which). These receptors were collected from a man aged 35 to 55 who had recovered from COVID-19. Each CDR3 is given with its conserved first and last residue. The order of the fields is CDR3 length, V gene, J gene, D gene, clone size, CDR3 DNA, CDR3 protein. The D gene is left open where the match is weak. Clone sizes are given selectively: once, few, many, or a class where the clone is expanded.

cdr3_length: 17; v_call: TRBV5-1; j_call: TRBJ2-1; d_call: TRBD2; clone_size: once; cdr3_nt: TGCGCCAGCAGCCCCCCGACTAGCGGATTACTTCAGGGTGAGCAGTTCTTC; cdr3_aa: CASSPPTSGLLQGEQFF
cdr3_length: 12; v_call: TRBV10-3; j_call: TRBJ1-3; d_call: TRBD1; clone_size: NA; cdr3_nt: TGTGCCGCGCAGGGGGCTGGAAACACCATATATTTT; cdr3_aa: CAAQGAGNTIYF
cdr3_length: 15; v_call: TRBV27; j_call: TRBJ1-2; d_call: NA; clone_size: NA; cdr3_nt: TGTGCCAGCACTTACCGGGTGGGAGCTAACTATGGCTACACCTTC; cdr3_aa: CASTYRVGANYGYTF
cdr3_length: 15; v_call: TRBV18; j_call: TRBJ1-1; d_call: TRBD1; clone_size: NA; cdr3_nt: TGTGCCAGCTCCCGGGAAGGGACAGGGGCCACTGAAGCTTTCTTT; cdr3_aa: CASSREGTGATEAFF
cdr3_length: 15; v_call: TRBV10-1; j_call: TRBJ1-2; d_call: TRBD1; clone_size: NA; cdr3_nt: TGCGCCATCACACCGGGACAGGGGTCTCCCTATGGCTACACCTTC; cdr3_aa: CAITPGQGSPYGYTF
cdr3_length: 13; v_call: TRBV19; j_call: TRBJ1-4; d_call: NA; clone_size: NA; cdr3_nt: TGTGCCAGTAGTAACGGACTATATGAAAAACTGTTTTTT; cdr3_aa: CASSNGLYEKLFF
cdr3_length: 14; v_call: TRBV5-1; j_call: TRBJ2-2; d_call: TRBD1; clone_size: NA; cdr3_nt: TGCGCCAGCAGCTTGGGAGACAGGGGCGGGGAGCTGTTTTTT; cdr3_aa: CASSLGDRGGELFF
cdr3_length: 15; v_call: TRBV30; j_call: TRBJ2-5; d_call: NA; clone_size: NA; cdr3_nt: TGTGCCTGGCACAGGGCAGGAGCAAACCAAGAGACCCAGTACTTC; cdr3_aa: CAWHRAGANQETQYF
cdr3_length: 15; v_call: TRBV19; j_call: TRBJ1-5; d_call: NA; clone_size: NA; cdr3_nt: TGTGCCAGTAGTATTGGAGGGGATAGCAATCAGCCCCAGCATTTT; cdr3_aa: CASSIGGDSNQPQHF
cdr3_length: 15; v_call: TRBV11-2; j_call: TRBJ2-3; d_call: TRBD2; clone_size: NA; cdr3_nt: TGTGCCAGCAGCTTAAGAACCGGGAGGCGAGATACGCAGTATTTT; cdr3_aa: CASSLRTGRRDTQYF
cdr3_length: 18; v_call: TRBV7-9; j_call: TRBJ2-3; d_call: TRBD2; clone_size: NA; cdr3_nt: TGTGCCAGCAGCTTAGATCGGCTAGCGGGGACCTCCCCGGATACGCAGTATTTT; cdr3_aa: CASSLDRLAGTSPDTQYF
cdr3_length: 15; v_call: TRBV10-1; j_call: TRBJ2-1; d_call: TRBD1; clone_size: NA; cdr3_nt: TGCGCCAGCAGGGGGGTGGACAGGGGGCTCAGCTGTCAGTTCTTC; cdr3_aa: CASRGVDRGLSCQFF
cdr3_length: 15; v_call: TRBV4-1; j_call: TRBJ1-2; d_call: NA; clone_size: NA; cdr3_nt: TGCGCCAGCAGCCAAGAAAGGGGATTATTTCATGGCTACACCTTC; cdr3_aa: CASSQERGLFHGYTF
cdr3_length: 15; v_call: TRBV7-2; j_call: TRBJ2-1; d_call: NA; clone_size: once; cdr3_nt: TGTGCCAGCAGCCCGGGACGCCTGGGGGGCAATGAGCAGTTCTTC; cdr3_aa: CASSPGRLGGNEQFF
cdr3_length: 11; v_call: TRBV28; j_call: TRBJ2-1; d_call: NA; clone_size: NA; cdr3_nt: TGTGCCACCGGGGGTCTGGATGAGCAGTTCTTC; cdr3_aa: CATGGLDEQFF
cdr3_length: 13; v_call: TRBV12-3/TRBV12-4; j_call: TRBJ2-3; d_call: TRBD2; clone_size: NA; cdr3_nt: TGTGCCAGCCGGGGGGGCCCGACAGATACGCAGTATTTT; cdr3_aa: CASRGGPTDTQYF
cdr3_length: 13; v_call: TRBV6-5; j_call: TRBJ1-2; d_call: TRBD1; clone_size: NA; cdr3_nt: TGTGCCAGCAGTCCACAGGGGTTGGATGGCTACACCTTC; cdr3_aa: CASSPQGLDGYTF
cdr3_length: 15; v_call: TRBV6-5; j_call: TRBJ2-6; d_call: TRBD1; clone_size: NA; cdr3_nt: TGTGCCAGCAGTTACAGGACAGGCGGGGCCAACGTCCTGACTTTC; cdr3_aa: CASSYRTGGANVLTF
cdr3_length: 18; v_call: TRBV15; j_call: TRBJ2-3; d_call: TRBD2; clone_size: NA; cdr3_nt: TGTGCCACCAGCAAGGGAGGACTAGCGGGGGGGCAAGGAGATACGCAGTATTTT; cdr3_aa: CATSKGGLAGGQGDTQYF
cdr3_length: 14; v_call: TRBV2; j_call: TRBJ1-2; d_call: TRBD1; clone_size: once; cdr3_nt: TGTGCCAGCAGAGGACAGGGTGCTTTGGATGGCTACACCTTC; cdr3_aa: CASRGQGALDGYTF
cdr3_length: 14; v_call: TRBV11-3; j_call: TRBJ2-5; d_call: NA; clone_size: NA; cdr3_nt: TGTGCCAGCAGCAAGGACAACCAACAAGAGACCCAGTACTTC; cdr3_aa: CASSKDNQQETQYF
cdr3_length: 14; v_call: TRBV18; j_call: TRBJ2-5; d_call: NA; clone_size: NA; cdr3_nt: TGTGCCAGCTCACCACGGGACTACCAAGAGACCCAGTACTTC; cdr3_aa: CASSPRDYQETQYF
cdr3_length: 12; v_call: TRBV10-1; j_call: TRBJ2-1; d_call: NA; clone_size: NA; cdr3_nt: TGCGCCAGCAGTGGGACAGATAATGAGCAGTTCTTC; cdr3_aa: CASSGTDNEQFF
cdr3_length: 14; v_call: TRBV7-8; j_call: TRBJ1-5; d_call: NA; clone_size: NA; cdr3_nt: TGTGCCAGCAGCCCTACAGGGAGCAATCAGCCCCAGCATTTT; cdr3_aa: CASSPTGSNQPQHF
cdr3_length: 13; v_call: TRBV5-4; j_call: TRBJ1-1; d_call: NA; clone_size: NA; cdr3_nt: TGTGCCAGCAGCTGGACAGTGAACACTGAAGCTTTCTTT; cdr3_aa: CASSWTVNTEAFF
cdr3_length: 11; v_call: TRBV6-5; j_call: TRBJ1-5; d_call: NA; clone_size: NA; cdr3_nt: TGTGCCGGCAACGGGGAGCAGCCCCAGCATTTT; cdr3_aa: CAGNGEQPQHF
cdr3_length: 13; v_call: TRBV5-4; j_call: TRBJ2-2; d_call: NA; clone_size: NA; cdr3_nt: TGTGCCAGCAGCTTGGCCGGGACCGGGGAGCTGTTTTTT; cdr3_aa: CASSLAGTGELFF
cdr3_length: 16; v_call: TRBV27; j_call: TRBJ1-1; d_call: NA; clone_size: once; cdr3_nt: TGTGCCAGCAGTCCCGCCTTGGGGCGGATGAACACTGAAGCTTTCTTT; cdr3_aa: CASSPALGRMNTEAFF
cdr3_length: 15; v_call: TRBV7-9; j_call: TRBJ1-1; d_call: TRBD1; clone_size: NA; cdr3_nt: TGTGCCAGCAGCTTAGCACAGGGGGTATACACTGAAGCTTTCTTT; cdr3_aa: CASSLAQGVYTEAFF
cdr3_length: 13; v_call: TRBV2; j_call: TRBJ1-1; d_call: NA; clone_size: many; cdr3_nt: TGTGCCAGCACCCCCGGGGGTTACACTGAAGCTTTCTTT; cdr3_aa: CASTPGGYTEAFF
cdr3_length: 15; v_call: TRBV18; j_call: TRBJ2-2; d_call: NA; clone_size: NA; cdr3_nt: TGTGCCAGCTCAATAGGGGCCGCGAACACCGGGGAGCTGTTTTTT; cdr3_aa: CASSIGAANTGELFF
cdr3_length: 16; v_call: TRBV5-4; j_call: TRBJ1-6; d_call: NA; clone_size: once; cdr3_nt: TGTGCCAGCAGCTTGGGAGGGGGTACTCTCTATTCACCCCTCCACTTT; cdr3_aa: CASSLGGGTLYSPLHF
cdr3_length: 13; v_call: TRBV7-2; j_call: TRBJ1-2; d_call: NA; clone_size: NA; cdr3_nt: TGTGCCAGCAGTTCACAAGCTAACTATGGCTACACCTTC; cdr3_aa: CASSSQANYGYTF
cdr3_length: 17; v_call: TRBV5-4; j_call: TRBJ1-2; d_call: TRBD1; clone_size: NA; cdr3_nt: TGTGCCAGCAGAAATACCGGCTCGGGACAGAGATTCTATGGCTACACCTTC; cdr3_aa: CASRNTGSGQRFYGYTF
cdr3_length: 17; v_call: TRBV5-5; j_call: TRBJ2-3; d_call: NA; clone_size: NA; cdr3_nt: TGTGCCAGCAGCTTGGGGTCTGGTCTGGGGGGTACAGATACGCAGTATTTT; cdr3_aa: CASSLGSGLGGTDTQYF
cdr3_length: 14; v_call: TRBV9; j_call: TRBJ1-6; d_call: NA; clone_size: NA; cdr3_nt: TGTGCCAGCAGCGCGCAGGTACTGAATTCACCCCTCCACTTT; cdr3_aa: CASSAQVLNSPLHF
cdr3_length: 14; v_call: TRBV7-9; j_call: TRBJ1-6; d_call: TRBD1; clone_size: few; cdr3_nt: TGTGCCAGCAGCTTGACAGGGGGATGGTGGCCCCTCCACTTT; cdr3_aa: CASSLTGGWWPLHF